This entry lists 5 T cell receptor beta chains sequenced from one sample in a study of T-cell reconstitution after alpha-beta-depleted transplantation in children. The study, taken as a whole, reports: Once a year had passed after transplant, T-cell counts and diversity came mostly from newly produced T cells.

During its preparation, the TCRbeta library received unique molecular identifiers. TCRdb processed the PCR reads anew with MiXCR; each CDR3 protein has one entry. Of 250,000 to 300,000 distinct CDR3 sequences in the sample, 6.5% to 9% were seen once. Antigen specificity for these receptors is unknown. Specimen: peripheral blood, collected 360 days after TCRalphabeta/CD19-depleted stem cell transplant. These receptors all stem from a female patient aged 2-10 years who had a stem cell transplant for Fanconi anemia, so the T cells may come from the graft donor.

The V and J genes are TRBV2 and TRBJ2-3; 10 bases are a match to TRBD2. The V segment lost 2 bases and the J segment 6 bases; nucleotides outside the gene matches: 8. Germline V lookup: CDR1 SNHLY, CDR2 FYNNEI. The CDR3 contains 16 residues. CDR3 in amino acids: CASSELLAGGGDTQYF. The CDR3, as DNA: TGTGCCAGCAGTGAACTCTTAGCGGGGGGAGGGGATACGCAGTATTTT.

This clonotype showed up many times. This chain joins TRBV10-3 and TRBJ2-3, with D possibly being TRBD1 (5 bases). The CDR3 loop spans 13 amino acids. The ends were cut back, 10 bases at V and 1 base at J, with 12 bases in the middle. Germline V gives CDR1 ENHRY, CDR2 SYGVKD. This CDR3 is CATRPRGTDTQYF. CDR3 nucleotides: TGTGCCACCCGACCCAGGGGCACAGATACGCAGTATTTT.

Only a few counts were recorded for this clonotype. The chain links TRBV9 to TRBJ1-2; TRBD1 agrees at 7 bases. Germline values: CDR1 SGDLS, CDR2 YYNGEE. The CDR3 has 13 residues. Germline trimming cut 2 bases from V and 4 bases from J; bases unmatched to any gene: 2. DNA for the CDR3: TGTGCCAGCAGCGTCCAGGGGGGCTATGGCTACACCTTC. Its translation: CASSVQGGYGYTF.

The chain has TRBV10-3 and TRBJ2-2, with 7 bases aligning to TRBD1. This CDR3 region has 16 residues. The V segment lost 0 bases and the J segment 1 base; nucleotides outside the gene matches: 2. Germline V CDR1 and CDR2: ENHRY, SYGVKD. The CDR3 sequence: CAISESNRGNTGELFF. CDR3 DNA: TGTGCCATCAGTGAGTCAAACAGGGGGAACACCGGGGAGCTGTTTTTT.

Here the CDR3 reads CASSRGGLSGELFF. The CDR3 region has the DNA TGTGCCAGCAGCCGGGGGGGTCTCTCCGGGGAGCTGTTTTTT. The gene calls are TRBV6-1 and TRBJ2-2; TRBD2 agrees at 8 bases. The germline CDR1 and CDR2 sequences are MNHNS and SASEGT. V lost 6 bases and J lost 6; bases outside the gene matches: 6. The CDR3 length is 14 residues.